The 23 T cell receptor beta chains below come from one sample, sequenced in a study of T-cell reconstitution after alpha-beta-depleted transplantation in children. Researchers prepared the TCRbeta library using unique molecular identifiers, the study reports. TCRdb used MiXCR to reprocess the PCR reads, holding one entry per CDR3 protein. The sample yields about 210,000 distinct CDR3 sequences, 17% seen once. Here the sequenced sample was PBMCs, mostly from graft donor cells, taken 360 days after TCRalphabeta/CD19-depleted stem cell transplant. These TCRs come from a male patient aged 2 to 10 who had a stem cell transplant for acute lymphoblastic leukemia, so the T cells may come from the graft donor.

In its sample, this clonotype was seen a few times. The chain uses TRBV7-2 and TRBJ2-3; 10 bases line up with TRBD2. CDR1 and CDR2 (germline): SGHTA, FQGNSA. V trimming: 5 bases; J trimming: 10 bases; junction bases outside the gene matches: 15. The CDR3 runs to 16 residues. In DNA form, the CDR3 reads TGTGCCAGCAGCCTCGGACTAGCGGCCTTGGCCCTGGCGCAGTATTTT. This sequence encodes CASSLGLAALALAQYF.

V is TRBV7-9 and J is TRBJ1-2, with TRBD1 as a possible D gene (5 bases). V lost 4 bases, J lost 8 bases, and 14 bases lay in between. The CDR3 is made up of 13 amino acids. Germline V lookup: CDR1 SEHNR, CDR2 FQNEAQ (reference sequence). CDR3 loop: CASSSGTRTGYTF. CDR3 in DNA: TGTGCCAGCAGCTCAGGGACCCGGACAGGCTACACCTTC.

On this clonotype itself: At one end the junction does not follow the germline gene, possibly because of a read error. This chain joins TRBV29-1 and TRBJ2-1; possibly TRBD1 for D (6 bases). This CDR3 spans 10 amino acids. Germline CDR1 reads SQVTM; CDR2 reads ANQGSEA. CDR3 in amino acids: CSVVGQGPRF. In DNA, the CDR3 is TGCAGCGTTGTGGGTCAGGGGCCTCGCTTC.

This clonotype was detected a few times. The CDR3 DNA sequence: TGTGCCAGCACCCCATGGGGGGGCCCCAAGGGCACTGAAGCTTTCTTT. Residues: CASTPWGGPKGTEAFF. The rearrangement links TRBV3-1 to TRBJ1-1, with TRBD1 as a possible D gene (6 bases). Germline CDR1 reads LGHDT; CDR2 reads YNNKEL (reference sequence). CDR3 length equals 16 residues. Trimming shortened V by 7 bases and J by 4 bases, and 22 bases separated the two germline ends.

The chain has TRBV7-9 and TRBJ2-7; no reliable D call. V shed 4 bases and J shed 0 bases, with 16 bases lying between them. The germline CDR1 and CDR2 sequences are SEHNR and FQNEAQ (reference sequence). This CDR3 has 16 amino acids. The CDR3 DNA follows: TGTGCCAGCAGCTCCCCAGCAGGTCGGAGCTCCTACGAGCAGTACTTC. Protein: CASSSPAGRSSYEQYF. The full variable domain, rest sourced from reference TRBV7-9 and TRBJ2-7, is DTGVSQNPRHKITKRGQNVTFRCDPISEHNRLYWYRQTLGQGPEFLTYFQNEAQLEKSRLLSDRFSAERPKGSFSTLEIQRTEQGDSAMYLCASSSPAGRSSYEQYFGPGTRLTVT.

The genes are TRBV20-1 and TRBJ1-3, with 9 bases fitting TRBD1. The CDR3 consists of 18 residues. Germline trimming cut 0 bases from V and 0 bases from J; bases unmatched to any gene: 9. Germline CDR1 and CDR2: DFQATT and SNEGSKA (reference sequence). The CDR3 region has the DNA TGCAGTGCTAGAGATCCGGGACAGGGCCACTCCTCTGGAAACACCATATATTTT. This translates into CSARDPGQGHSSGNTIYF.

The CDR3 here is CASSLVAGGQDTQYF. The CDR3 DNA sequence: TGTGCCAGCAGCTTAGTAGCGGGGGGGCAAGATACGCAGTATTTT. The chain couples TRBV11-3 to TRBJ2-3; TRBD2 agrees at 11 bases. This CDR3 region has 15 residues. Germline CDR1 reads SGHNT; CDR2 reads YENEEA. V shed 1 base, J shed 5 bases, and the junction held 2 bases outside the gene matches.

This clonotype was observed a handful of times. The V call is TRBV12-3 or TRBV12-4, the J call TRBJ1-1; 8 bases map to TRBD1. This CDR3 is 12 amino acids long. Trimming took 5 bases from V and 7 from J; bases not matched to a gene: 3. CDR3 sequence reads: CASSRTGSEAFF. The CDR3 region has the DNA TGTGCCAGCAGTCGGACAGGGAGTGAAGCTTTCTTT.

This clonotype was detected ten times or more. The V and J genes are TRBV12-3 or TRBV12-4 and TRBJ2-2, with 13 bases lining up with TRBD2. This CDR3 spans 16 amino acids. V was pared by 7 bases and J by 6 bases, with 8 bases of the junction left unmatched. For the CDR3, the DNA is TGTGCCAGCACCGGGACTAGCGGGGTGATCGCCGGGGAGCTGTTTTTT. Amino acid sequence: CASTGTSGVIAGELFF.

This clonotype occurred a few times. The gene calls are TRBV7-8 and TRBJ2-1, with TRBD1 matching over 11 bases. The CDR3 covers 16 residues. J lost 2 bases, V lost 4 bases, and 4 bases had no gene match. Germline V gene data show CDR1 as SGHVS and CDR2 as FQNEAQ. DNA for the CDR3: TGTGCCAGCAGCTCACGGGACAGGGGGACCTACAATGAGCAGTTCTTC. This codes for CASSSRDRGTYNEQFF.

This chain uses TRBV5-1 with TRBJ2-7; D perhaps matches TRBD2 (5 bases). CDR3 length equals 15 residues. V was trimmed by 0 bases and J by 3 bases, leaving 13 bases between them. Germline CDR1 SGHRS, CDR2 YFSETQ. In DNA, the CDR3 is TGCGCCAGCAGCTTGGTGGGCTCGAGGGACTACGAGCAGTACTTC. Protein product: CASSLVGSRDYEQYF.

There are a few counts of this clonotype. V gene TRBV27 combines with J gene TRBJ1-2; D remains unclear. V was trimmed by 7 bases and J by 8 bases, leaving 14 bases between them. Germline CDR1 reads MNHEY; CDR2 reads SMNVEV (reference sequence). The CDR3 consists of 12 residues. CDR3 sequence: CASTNSEGGYTF. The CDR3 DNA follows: TGTGCCAGCACCAACTCCGAAGGGGGCTACACCTTC.

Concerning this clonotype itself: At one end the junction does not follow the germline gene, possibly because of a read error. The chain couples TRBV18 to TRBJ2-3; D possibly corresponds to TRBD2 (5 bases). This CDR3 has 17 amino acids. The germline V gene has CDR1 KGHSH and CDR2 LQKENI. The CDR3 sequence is CASSPTPFTGIADTHYF. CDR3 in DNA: TGTGCCAGCTCACCAACCCCCTTTACGGGGATAGCAGATACGCATTATTTT.

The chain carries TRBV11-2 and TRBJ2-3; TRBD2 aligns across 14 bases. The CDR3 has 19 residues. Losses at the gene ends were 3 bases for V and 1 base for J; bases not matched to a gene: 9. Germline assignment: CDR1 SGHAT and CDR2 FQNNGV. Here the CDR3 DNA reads TGTGCCAGCAGCTTTCAGCATCCGGGACTAGCGGGGGGCACAGATACGCAGTATTTT. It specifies CASSFQHPGLAGGTDTQYF.

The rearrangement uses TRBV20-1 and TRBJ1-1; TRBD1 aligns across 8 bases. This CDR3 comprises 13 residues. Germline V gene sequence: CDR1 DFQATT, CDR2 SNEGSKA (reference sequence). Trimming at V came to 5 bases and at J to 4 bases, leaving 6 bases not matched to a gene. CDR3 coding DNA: TGCAGTGCTCCGGGACAGGCAACCACTGAAGCTTTCTTT. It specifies CSAPGQATTEAFF.

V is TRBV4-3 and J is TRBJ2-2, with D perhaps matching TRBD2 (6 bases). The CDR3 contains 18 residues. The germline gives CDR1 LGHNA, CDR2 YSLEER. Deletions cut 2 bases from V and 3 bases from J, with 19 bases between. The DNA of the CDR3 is TGCGCCAGCAGCCAAAGGCACACGGGGGATCTCTACACCGGGGAGCTGTTTTTT. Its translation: CASSQRHTGDLYTGELFF.

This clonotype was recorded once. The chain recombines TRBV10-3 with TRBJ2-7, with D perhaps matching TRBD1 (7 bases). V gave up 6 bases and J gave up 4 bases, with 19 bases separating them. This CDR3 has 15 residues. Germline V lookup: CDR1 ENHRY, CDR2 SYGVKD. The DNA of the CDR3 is TGTGCCATCAGGAGGGGAGGACAGGAGGTTTACGAGCAGTACTTC. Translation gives CAIRRGGQEVYEQYF.

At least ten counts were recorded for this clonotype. CDR3 DNA sequence: TGCGCCAGCCTCACGAAGGAGGGGGCCACTGAAGCTTTCTTT. This translates into CASLTKEGATEAFF. The rearrangement uses TRBV10-2 and TRBJ1-1, with TRBD1 matching 7 bases. Germline values: CDR1 WSHSY, CDR2 SAAADI. The ends lost 8 bases at V and 4 bases at J; junction bases unmatched: 10. The CDR3 contains 14 residues.

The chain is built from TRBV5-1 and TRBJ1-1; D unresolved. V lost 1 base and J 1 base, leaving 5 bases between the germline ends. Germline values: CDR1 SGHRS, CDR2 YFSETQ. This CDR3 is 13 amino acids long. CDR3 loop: CASSLPGNTEAFF. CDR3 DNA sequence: TGCGCCAGCAGCTTGCCAGGGAACACTGAAGCTTTCTTT.

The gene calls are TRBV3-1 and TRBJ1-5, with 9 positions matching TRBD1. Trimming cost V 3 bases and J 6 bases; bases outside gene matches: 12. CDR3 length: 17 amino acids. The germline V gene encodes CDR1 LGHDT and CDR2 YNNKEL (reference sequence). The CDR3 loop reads CASSHGQGIWAGQPQHF. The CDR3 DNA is TGTGCCAGCAGCCACGGACAGGGGATTTGGGCCGGTCAGCCCCAGCATTTT.

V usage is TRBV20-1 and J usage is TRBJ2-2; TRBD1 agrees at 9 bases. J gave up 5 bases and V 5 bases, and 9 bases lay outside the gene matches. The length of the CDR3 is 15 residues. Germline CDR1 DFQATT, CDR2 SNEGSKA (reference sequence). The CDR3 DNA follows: TGCAGTGCTCCAGGGACAGGGAAGGGGACCGGGGAGCTGTTTTTT. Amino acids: CSAPGTGKGTGELFF.

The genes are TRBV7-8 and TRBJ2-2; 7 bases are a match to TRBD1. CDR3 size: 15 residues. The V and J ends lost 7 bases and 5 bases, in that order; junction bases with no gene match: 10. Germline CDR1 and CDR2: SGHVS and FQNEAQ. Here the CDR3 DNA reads TGTGCCAGCACCCGAGGGGGCTTAGGGACCGGGGAGCTGTTTTTT. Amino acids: CASTRGGLGTGELFF.

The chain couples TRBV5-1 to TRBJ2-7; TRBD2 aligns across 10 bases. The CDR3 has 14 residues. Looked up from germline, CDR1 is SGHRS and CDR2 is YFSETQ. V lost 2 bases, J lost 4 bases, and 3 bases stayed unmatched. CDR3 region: CASSLLAGRYEQYF. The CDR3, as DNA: TGCGCCAGCAGCTTACTAGCGGGAAGATACGAGCAGTACTTC.